One and the same sample provided the 16 T cell receptor beta chains below, sequenced in a study of breast tumors, draining lymph nodes, adjacent tissues listed by TCRdb under 2016. The library was prepared using multiplex PCR. Sequencing was performed on an Illumina HiSeq 2000. TCRdb reprocessing: public reads trimmed at Q25 with fastp, clones called with MiXCR, in-frame beta chains kept. Merged by CDR3 protein, the rows form single entries marked with the most common genes and DNA. This sample gives more than 10,000 distinct CDR3 sequences in total; 70% of them show up just once. The ten largest clones take up about two fifths of the sample. Input material: tumor-adjacent breast tissue. These receptors all come from a female donor with breast cancer. Some clones in this sample may be carry-over from other donors' samples.

The chain carries TRBV20-1 and TRBJ2-1, with D perhaps matching TRBD1 or TRBD2 (7 bases each). Germline loops: CDR1 DFQATT, CDR2 SNEGSKA (reference sequence). Trimming shortened V by 4 bases and J by 3 bases, and 19 bases separated the two germline ends. The CDR3 has 16 residues. Written as DNA, the CDR3 is TGCAGTGCTACCCGATGGGAGGGGGCAATCTACAATGAGCAGTTCTTC. The encoded protein is CSATRWEGAIYNEQFF.

The chain combines TRBV15 with TRBJ2-7; 13 bases align to TRBD2. The germline V gene encodes CDR1 LNHNV and CDR2 YYDKDF (reference sequence). This CDR3 contains 14 residues. V shed 6 bases, J shed 4 bases, and the junction held 3 bases outside the gene matches. CDR3 bases: TGTGCCACCAGGAGGACTAGCGGGGGATACGAGCAGTACTTC. Its protein product is CATRRTSGGYEQYF.

This clonotype is categorized as medium-sized. The rearrangement uses TRBV11-3 and TRBJ2-7, with 10 bases fitting TRBD1. This CDR3 region has 15 residues. CDR1 and CDR2 from the germline V gene are SGHNT and YENEEA. Germline trimming cut 4 bases from V and 7 bases from J; bases unmatched to any gene: 10. The CDR3 reads CASSSLDRGLGEQYF. CDR3 nucleotide sequence: TGTGCCAGCAGCTCCCTCGACAGGGGGCTCGGTGAGCAGTACTTC. The complete variable domain, with remaining parts taken from reference TRBV11-3 and TRBJ2-7, reads EAGVVQSPRYKIIEKKQPVAFWCNPISGHNTLYWYLQNLGQGPELLIRYENEEAVDDSQLPKDRFSAERLKGVDSTLKIQPAELGDSAVYLCASSSLDRGLGEQYFGPGTRLTVT.

The rearrangement joins TRBV6-1 to TRBJ2-7, with D perhaps matching TRBD1 or TRBD2 (5 bases each). Germline assignment: CDR1 MNHNS and CDR2 SASEGT. This CDR3 has 15 residues. V gave up 6 bases and J gave up 3 bases, with 18 bases separating them. The CDR3 here is CASSQGPPSRYEQYF. DNA for the CDR3: TGTGCCAGCAGCCAGGGACCTCCATCACGCTACGAGCAGTACTTC.

This rearrangement joins TRBV20-1 to TRBJ2-5; 12 bases line up with TRBD2. V was pared by 2 bases and J by 4 bases, with 5 bases of the junction left unmatched. CDR1 and CDR2 from the germline V gene are DFQATT and SNEGSKA (reference sequence). The CDR3 contains 15 residues. The CDR3 region has the DNA TGCAGTGCTAGAAGGCTAGCGGGAGGGCCAGAGACCCAGTACTTC. It specifies CSARRLAGGPETQYF.

In this sample, this clonotype turned up many times. The DNA for the CDR3 is TGCGCCAGCAGCTTGAGAGCAGGGAGAGGAAAAGATGAAAAACTGTTTTTT. As protein: CASSLRAGRGKDEKLFF. The chain couples TRBV5-1 to TRBJ1-4; D is possibly TRBD1 (5 bases). The CDR3 has 17 residues. With 1 base removed from V and 6 bases from J, the gap between germline ends came to 19 bases. Germline CDR1 is SGHRS and CDR2 is YFSETQ.

This clonotype has at least ten counts. The chain joins TRBV7-8 to TRBJ2-1; TRBD2 matches 14 bases. CDR1 and CDR2 (germline): SGHVS, FQNEAQ. V lost 5 bases, J lost 8 bases, and 5 bases stayed unmatched. The CDR3 runs 15 residues. The CDR3: CASSGTSGGRDEQFF. The CDR3 bases are TGTGCCAGCAGCGGGACTAGCGGGGGCCGAGATGAGCAGTTCTTC.

The V call is TRBV6-6, the J call TRBJ2-1; D gene unclear. The CDR3 spans 14 residues. Trimming took off 0 bases at V and 5 bases at J, with 8 bases between the two ends. CDR1 is MNHNY, CDR2 SVGAGI, per germline (reference sequence). The CDR3 spells CASSYSTRNNEQFF. CDR3 nucleotide sequence: TGTGCCAGCAGTTACTCGACCAGGAACAATGAGCAGTTCTTC.

The table lists this clonotype with many counts. CDR3 sequence reads: CASSGRGQRSDTQYF. The CDR3, as DNA: TGTGCCAGCAGTGGTAGGGGACAGCGATCAGATACGCAGTATTTT. V gene TRBV6-1 combines with J gene TRBJ2-3; 7 bases map to TRBD1. After removal of 4 bases from V and 4 bases from J, the junction contained 8 bases not matched to a gene. Germline V gene lookup returns CDR1 MNHNS and CDR2 SASEGT. The CDR3 sequence is 15 residues long.

In regard to this clonotype: At one boundary the junction diverges from the germline segment, which might be a read error. V is TRBV11-1 and J is TRBJ1-2, with D perhaps matching TRBD1 (5 bases). CDR1 SGHAT and CDR2 FQDESV come from the germline V gene (reference sequence). CDR3 length: 12 amino acids. This CDR3 reads CASSLPGLQSAF. DNA for the CDR3: TGTGCCAGCAGCTTACCGGGACTTCAAAGCGCCTTC. The entire variable domain, with the rest obtained from reference TRBV11-1 and TRBJ1-2, is as follows: EAEVAQSPRYKITEKSQAVAFWCDPISGHATLYWYRQILGQGPELLVQFQDESVVDDSQLPKDRFSAERLKGVDSTLKIQPAELGDSAMYLCASSLPGLQSAFGSGTRLTVV.

This clonotype was found once. The chain has TRBV20-1 and TRBJ2-7; 9 nucleotides line up with TRBD1. J gave up 5 bases and V 3 bases, and 8 bases lay outside the gene matches. Germline values: CDR1 DFQATT, CDR2 SNEGSKA (reference sequence). The CDR3 runs 14 residues. The CDR3 region is CSASGGTGTHEQYF. The CDR3 DNA follows: TGCAGTGCTAGTGGTGGGACAGGGACTCACGAGCAGTACTTC.

On this clonotype itself: A single base separates this from a much larger clone, so it may be a read error. The J gene is TRBJ2-3, the V gene TRBV5-4; 8 positions match TRBD2. Per the germline V gene, CDR1 is SGHNT and CDR2 is YYREEE (reference sequence). CDR3 length: 15 amino acids. For the CDR3, the DNA is TGTGCCAGCAGGGACCAGCGGGGGAGCACAGATACGCGGTATTTT. Encoded protein: CASRDQRGSTDTRYF.

CDR3 sequence: CASRSYVGYNEQFF. Here the CDR3 DNA reads TGTGCCAGCAGATCGTACGTGGGATACAATGAGCAGTTCTTC. The J gene is TRBJ2-1, the V gene TRBV12-3 or TRBV12-4; D ambiguous. This CDR3 spans 14 amino acids. The V end was cut by 6 bases, the J end by 4 bases, with 13 bases between.

Ten or more counts support this clonotype. CDR3 nucleotide sequence: TGTGCCAGCACCCTGGGGGGCTCCTACAATGAGCAGTTCTTC. The encoded protein is CASTLGGSYNEQFF. The gene calls are TRBV12-3 or TRBV12-4 and TRBJ2-1, with D tentatively TRBD2 (6 bases). V lost 7 bases, J lost 0 bases, and 10 bases lay in between. This CDR3 is 14 amino acids long.

V usage is TRBV19 and J usage is TRBJ2-7; 7 bases map to TRBD1. Germline assignment: CDR1 LNHDA and CDR2 SQIVND (reference sequence). The CDR3 contains 15 residues. The J segment lost 0 bases and the V segment lost 4 bases, leaving 6 bases of the junction unmatched. In DNA, the CDR3 is TGTGCCAGTAGTAAGGGACAGATACCCTCCTACGAGCAGTACTTC. Translating it yields CASSKGQIPSYEQYF.

The chain links TRBV20-1 to TRBJ2-1, with D tentatively TRBD1 (6 bases). V was cut by 2 bases and J by 9 bases, with 11 bases left in between. CDR3 size: 12 residues. Germline V gives CDR1 DFQATT, CDR2 SNEGSKA (reference sequence). The CDR3 nucleotides read TGCAGTGCTAGACAGGGGACGGGTGAGCAGTTCTTC. It yields the protein CSARQGTGEQFF.